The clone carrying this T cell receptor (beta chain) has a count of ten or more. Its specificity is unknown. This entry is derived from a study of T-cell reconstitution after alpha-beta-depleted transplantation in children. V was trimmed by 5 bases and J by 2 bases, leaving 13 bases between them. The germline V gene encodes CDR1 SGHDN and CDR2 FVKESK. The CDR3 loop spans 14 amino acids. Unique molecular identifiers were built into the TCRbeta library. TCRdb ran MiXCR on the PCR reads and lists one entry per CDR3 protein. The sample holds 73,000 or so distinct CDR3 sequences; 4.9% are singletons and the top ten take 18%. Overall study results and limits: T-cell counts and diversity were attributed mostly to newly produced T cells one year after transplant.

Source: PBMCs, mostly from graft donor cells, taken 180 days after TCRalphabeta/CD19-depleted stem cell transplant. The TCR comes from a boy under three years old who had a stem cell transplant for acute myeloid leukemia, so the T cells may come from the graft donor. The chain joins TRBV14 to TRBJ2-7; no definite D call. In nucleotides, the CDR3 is TGTGCCAGCAGCTACTCCGGGTTTGCCTACGAGCAGTACTTC. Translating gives CASSYSGFAYEQYF.